The entry below gives a single T cell receptor (beta chain) sequence along with its context. This entry is derived from a study of blood T cell repertoires in COVID-19. The V segment lost 6 bases and the J segment 6 bases; nucleotides outside the gene matches: 4. CDR1 and CDR2 from the germline V gene are SEHNR and FQNEAQ (reference sequence). This CDR3 has 12 residues. The data were produced by immunoSEQ multiplex PCR, yet TCRdb's version contains in-frame clones alone and is incomplete. In the table there are some 390,000 clones, around 89% of which are singletons. Patients in Seattle were enrolled during active infection, then followed longitudinally.

The sequenced sample was peripheral blood. The V gene is TRBV7-9, the J gene TRBJ1-2; 7 positions agree with TRBD1. The sequence came from a middle-aged woman with COVID-19, enrolled during active disease. CDR3 DNA sequence: TGTGCCAGCAGTCTACAGGGGAATGGCTACACCTTC. It is translated as CASSLQGNGYTF.